Listed below are T cell receptor beta chains from one sample, sequenced in a study of regulatory T cells in long-lasting Graves disease. TCRdb analysed the multiplex PCR reads with MiXCR anew, one entry per CDR3 protein. The repertoire consists of about 620,000 distinct CDR3 sequences, with roughly 16% occurring once and the leading ten covering about 20%. The same data also contributed to another study, on T cells in Graves' hyperthyroidism and ophthalmopathy.

Source: peripheral blood mononuclear cells (PBMCs), taken at new diagnosis, from a patient treated with antithyroid drugs. The source of these receptors is a woman in her twenties or thirties with Graves disease. The CDR3 runs from the conserved cysteine through the conserved F or W. A D gene is named only where the DNA matches it firmly. Not every row has a clone size; where given, it reads once, few, many or a size class.

V	size	D	J	CDR3	DNA
TRBV3-1	NA	TRBD2	TRBJ2-3	CASSQDRTSAPDTQYF	TGTGCCAGCAGCCAAGATAGGACTAGCGCCCCGGATACGCAGTATTTT
TRBV28	many	NA	TRBJ1-5	CASKGSNQPQHF	TGTGCCAGCAAGGGAAGCAATCAGCCCCAGCATTTT
TRBV25-1	NA	NA	TRBJ1-6	CASRANLQGRALHF	TGTGCCAGCAGGGCCAATCTACAGGGTAGAGCTCTCCACTTT
TRBV11-2	many	NA	TRBJ2-1	CASSLEGASSYNEQFF	TGTGCCAGCAGCTTAGAAGGGGCGAGCTCCTACAATGAGCAGTTCTTC
TRBV9	many	NA	TRBJ2-7	CASSGTDSYEQYF	TGTGCCAGCAGCGGGACAGACAGCTACGAGCAGTACTTC
TRBV18	many	NA	TRBJ1-3	CASSPGAPGGSIAIYF	TGTGCCAGCTCACCAGGCGCCCCAGGAGGATCCATCGCCATATATTTT
TRBV27	NA	NA	TRBJ2-2	CASSWDRSKGNTGELFF	TGTGCCAGCAGTTGGGATAGGTCGAAGGGGAACACCGGGGAGCTGTTTTTT
TRBV5-1	NA	NA	TRBJ1-3	CASSLVGLNSGNTIYF	TGCGCCAGCAGCTTGGTGGGCCTAAACTCTGGAAACACCATATATTTT
TRBV29-1	few	NA	TRBJ1-4	CSVLTQGSVGEKLFF	TGCAGCGTACTGACCCAGGGGTCGGTTGGGGAAAAACTGTTTTTT
TRBV18	NA	NA	TRBJ2-1	CASSPPSLDEQFF	TGTGCCAGCTCACCACCGTCATTAGACGAGCAGTTCTTC
TRBV7-3	many	TRBD2	TRBJ2-2	CASSRSGSDTGELFF	TGTGCCAGCAGCCGTAGCGGGTCGGACACCGGGGAGCTGTTTTTT
TRBV14	few	TRBD1	TRBJ2-2	CASSQDRIARGHTGELFF	TGTGCCAGCAGCCAAGATAGGATTGCCAGGGGGCACACCGGGGAGCTGTTTTTT
TRBV19	NA	TRBD2	TRBJ2-1	CASSISSGRKFF	TGTGCCAGTAGTATCTCTAGCGGGAGGAAGTTCTTC
TRBV11-2	NA	TRBD1	TRBJ2-3	CASSSVRTGGREEYF	TGTGCCAGCAGCTCAGTTCGGACAGGGGGCAGGGAAGAGTACTTC
TRBV28	many	NA	TRBJ2-7	CASSFRPPKRAYEQYF	TGTGCCAGCAGTTTTCGGCCTCCCAAGCGGGCCTACGAGCAGTACTTC